One sample yielded the 20 T cell receptor beta chains listed below, sequenced in a study of T cells in narcolepsy. This table comes from immunoSEQ multiplex PCR, and its TCRdb copy is limited to in-frame clones, with some not included. The repertoire holds approximately 25,000 clones, with 60% to 75% as singletons. The sequenced material came from memory (CD45RA-) CD4+ T cells from blood. The receptors shown here come from a human donor in good health.

The genes are TRBV19 and TRBJ1-5, with 8 bases matching TRBD1. Germline V gene lookup returns CDR1 LNHDA and CDR2 SQIVND (reference sequence). The V gene end was trimmed by 7 bases and the J gene end by 7 bases; junction bases not matched to a gene: 9. The CDR3 runs 14 residues. CDR3 nucleotide sequence: TGTGCCAGTACCAGACAGGGGTTCGTCCAGCCCCAGCATTTT. Its protein product is CASTRQGFVQPQHF.

J is TRBJ2-5 and V is TRBV28; 8 positions agree with TRBD1. Germline-derived CDR1 and CDR2 are MDHEN and SYDVKM. The trim removed 8 bases at V and 9 bases at J, leaving 14 bases unmatched. The CDR3 is 14 amino acids. CDR3 residues: CASGTMGQVKAQYF. DNA of the CDR3: TGTGCCAGCGGAACGATGGGACAGGTGAAGGCCCAGTACTTC. The full variable domain, in which reference TRBV28 and TRBJ2-5 provide the parts outside the CDR3, is DVKVTQSSRYLVKRTGEKVFLECVQDMDHENMFWYRQDPGLGLRLIYFSYDVKMKEKGDIPEGYSVSREKKERFSLILESASTNQTSMYLCASGTMGQVKAQYFGPGTRLLVL.

The rearrangement uses TRBV5-1 and TRBJ2-7, with D possibly matching TRBD2 (6 bases). Trimming shortened V by 3 bases and J by 6 bases, and 13 bases separated the two germline ends. The CDR3 spans 13 residues. Germline assignment: CDR1 SGHRS and CDR2 YFSETQ. The CDR3 DNA is TGCGCCAGCAGCTACTCTAGCGAGGGCGAGCAGTACTTC. Its translation: CASSYSSEGEQYF. The whole variable domain, remainder taken from reference TRBV5-1 and TRBJ2-7, is KAGVTQTPRYLIKTRGQQVTLSCSPISGHRSVSWYQQTPGQGLQFLFEYFSETQRNKGNFPGRFSGRQFSNSRSEMNVSTLELGDSALYLCASSYSSEGEQYFGPGTRLTVT.

V gene TRBV11-2 combines with J gene TRBJ2-3; the D gene could be TRBD1 or TRBD2 (5 bases each). Germline V gene data show CDR1 as SGHAT and CDR2 as FQNNGV. The length of the CDR3 is 14 residues. V was pared by 2 bases and J by 2 bases, with 8 bases between. The CDR3 region has the DNA TGTGCCAGCAGCTTAATTGGGACCACAGATACGCAGTATTTT. This codes for CASSLIGTTDTQYF.

V usage is TRBV30 and J usage is TRBJ1-5; D unresolved. Trimming removed 1 base from V and 7 bases from J, with 11 bases in between. The germline V gene encodes CDR1 GTSNPN and CDR2 SVGIG (reference sequence). The CDR3 consists of 13 residues. The CDR3 bases are TGTGCCTGGAGTGAAATCCTGAACCAGCCCCAGCATTTT. This translates into CAWSEILNQPQHF.

Notes on this clone: The conserved final phenylalanine or tryptophan is absent from the CDR3, which likely points to a read error. The limits of the CDR3 on the DNA are not certain, so only TCRdb's listed CDR3 is given. The chain is built from TRBV6-4 and TRBJ1-3. The germline V gene has CDR1 MRHNA and CDR2 SNTAGT. The CDR3 has 8 residues if both end residues are counted. The CDR3 region is CASSGRAL.

The chain links TRBV28 to TRBJ1-4; D is possibly TRBD1 (6 bases). The CDR3 sequence is 15 residues long. Germline CDR1 MDHEN, CDR2 SYDVKM. Trimming stripped 6 bases from V and 4 bases from J, with 15 bases between. The CDR3 loop is CASRGTRLINEKLFF. The CDR3 DNA reads as TGTGCCAGCAGGGGGACAAGGCTTATTAATGAAAAACTGTTTTTT.

This chain uses TRBV6-5 with TRBJ1-5; TRBD1 matches 8 bases. The CDR3 has 12 residues. Looked up from germline, CDR1 is MNHEY and CDR2 is SVGAGI. V shed 6 bases, J shed 5 bases, and the junction held 0 bases outside the gene matches. CDR3 DNA sequence: TGTGCCAGCAGACAGGGGGATCAGCCCCAGCATTTT. This gives the protein CASRQGDQPQHF.

V and J are TRBV7-9 and TRBJ2-7; the D gene is possibly TRBD1 (6 bases). Germline-derived CDR1 and CDR2 are SEHNR and FQNEAQ (reference sequence). The CDR3 has 14 amino acids. V was pared by 5 bases and J by 1 base, with 12 bases between. CDR3 nucleotides: TGTGCCAGCAGCCCACAGGGCGGATCCTACGAGCAGTACTTC. Translation: CASSPQGGSYEQYF.

The rearrangement joins TRBV5-5 to TRBJ1-3, with D unresolved. This CDR3 region has 15 residues. V gave up 2 bases and J gave up 0 bases, with 9 bases separating them. CDR1 SGHKS and CDR2 YYEKEE come from the germline V gene (reference sequence). The CDR3 nucleotides read TGTGCCAGCAGCTTAGACGGATTCTCTGGAAACACCATATATTTT. Translating it yields CASSLDGFSGNTIYF.

This clone came up a few times. The J gene is TRBJ1-2, the V gene TRBV7-2; 7 bases agree with TRBD1. The CDR3 runs to 15 residues. From germline, CDR1 is SGHTA and CDR2 FQGNSA. Germline trimming cut 4 bases from V and 7 bases from J; bases unmatched to any gene: 12. The CDR3 region is CASSSGQAGRGGYTF. The CDR3, as DNA: TGTGCCAGCAGCTCTGGACAGGCGGGGAGGGGTGGCTACACCTTC. The variable domain in full, with the rest retrieved from reference TRBV7-2 and TRBJ1-2, is GAGVSQSPSNKVTEKGKDVELRCDPISGHTALYWYRQSLGQGLEFLIYFQGNSAPDKSGLPSDRFSAERTGGSVSTLTIQRTQQEDSAVYLCASSSGQAGRGGYTFGSGTRLTVV.

The CDR3 loop reads CASSEKETQYF. In DNA form, the CDR3 reads TGTGCCAGCAGTGAGAAAGAGACCCAGTACTTC. The V gene is TRBV6-1, the J gene TRBJ2-5, with D unclear. Deletions cut 3 bases from V and 3 bases from J, with 2 bases between. The germline V gene encodes CDR1 MNHNS and CDR2 SASEGT. The CDR3 covers 11 residues.

CDR3 sequence: CASSPYDRPSMGYTF. The CDR3 DNA reads as TGTGCCAGCAGCCCTTATGACAGGCCTTCTATGGGCTACACCTTC. The chain joins TRBV7-8 to TRBJ1-2; D might be TRBD1 (6 bases). CDR1 SGHVS and CDR2 FQNEAQ come from the germline V gene. Trimming took off 5 bases at V and 8 bases at J, with 21 bases between the two ends. The CDR3 loop spans 15 amino acids. The full variable domain, completed using reference TRBV7-8 and TRBJ1-2, is GAGVSQSPRYKVAKRGQDVALRCDPISGHVSLFWYQQALGQGPEFLTYFQNEAQLDKSGLPSDRFFAERPEGSVSTLKIQRTQQEDSAVYLCASSPYDRPSMGYTFGSGTRLTVV.

This chain joins TRBV5-1 and TRBJ1-1; D not certain. V was trimmed by 1 base and J by 1 base, leaving 8 bases between them. Germline V gene sequence: CDR1 SGHRS, CDR2 YFSETQ. CDR3 length: 14 residues. The CDR3 DNA sequence: TGCGCCAGCAGCTTGCGTCCAGCGAACACTGAAGCTTTCTTT. Protein product: CASSLRPANTEAFF.

The rearrangement joins TRBV19 to TRBJ1-1; perhaps TRBD1 as D (5 bases). Trimming took 1 base from V and 2 from J, leaving 8 bases between them. The CDR3 consists of 14 residues. CDR1 is LNHDA and CDR2 is SQIVND in the germline V gene (reference sequence). CDR3: CASSIVGTNTEAFF. The CDR3 DNA reads as TGTGCCAGTAGTATAGTGGGGACCAACACTGAAGCTTTCTTT.

This clone was picked up one time. The chain couples TRBV30 to TRBJ2-2; D is unclear. Germline-derived CDR1 and CDR2 are GTSNPN and SVGIG (reference sequence). V gave up 4 bases and J gave up 4 bases, with 10 bases separating them. The CDR3 length is 13 residues. Here the CDR3 reads CAWTSQATGELFF. The CDR3 nucleotides read TGTGCCTGGACCTCTCAGGCCACCGGGGAGCTGTTTTTT. Full variable domain (remainder filled in from reference TRBV30 and TRBJ2-2): SQTIHQWPATLVQPVGSPLSLECTVEGTSNPNLYWYRQAAGRGLQLLFYSVGIGQISSEVPQNLSASRPQDRQFILSSKKLLLSDSGFYLCAWTSQATGELFFGEGSRLTVL.

This clone was recorded a few times. Written as DNA, the CDR3 is TGCGCCAGCAGTGGAGAGGTTACGCAGTATTTT. It encodes CASSGEVTQYF. V is TRBV10-2 and J is TRBJ2-3; no clear D. This CDR3 comprises 11 residues. CDR1 and CDR2 from the germline V gene are WSHSY and SAAADI. Trimming took 4 bases from V and 8 from J, leaving 7 bases between them.

The chain recombines TRBV7-9 with TRBJ1-6; D gene ambiguous. CDR1 and CDR2 (germline): SEHNR, FQNEAQ (reference sequence). V was trimmed by 5 bases and J by 12 bases, leaving 14 bases between them. The CDR3 length is 13 residues. CDR3 nucleotide sequence: TGTGCCAGCAGCCCGACAAGCCAACAACCCCTCCACTTT. Amino acid sequence: CASSPTSQQPLHF.

This clone was seen more than once but under ten times. The J gene is TRBJ2-1, the V gene TRBV6-6; TRBD2 aligns across 8 bases. The CDR3 loop spans 12 amino acids. Germline V lookup: CDR1 MNHNY, CDR2 SVGAGI (reference sequence). The V and J ends lost 11 bases and 9 bases, in that order; junction bases with no gene match: 9. CDR3 amino acids: CAVSAGAFEQFF. The CDR3 coding sequence is TGTGCCGTATCAGCGGGGGCTTTTGAGCAGTTCTTC.

With respect to this clone: The sample has other DNA sequences that encode this CDR3 too. The rearrangement links TRBV7-2 to TRBJ1-2; D possibly corresponds to TRBD1 (5 bases). The germline V gene has CDR1 SGHTA and CDR2 FQGNSA. The germline V and J ends were trimmed by 1 base and 7 bases, with 7 bases remaining between them. This CDR3 has 12 residues. The CDR3 nucleotides read TGTGCCAGCAGCTTAGGGGGGGGTGGCTACACCTTC. Its protein is CASSLGGGGYTF.